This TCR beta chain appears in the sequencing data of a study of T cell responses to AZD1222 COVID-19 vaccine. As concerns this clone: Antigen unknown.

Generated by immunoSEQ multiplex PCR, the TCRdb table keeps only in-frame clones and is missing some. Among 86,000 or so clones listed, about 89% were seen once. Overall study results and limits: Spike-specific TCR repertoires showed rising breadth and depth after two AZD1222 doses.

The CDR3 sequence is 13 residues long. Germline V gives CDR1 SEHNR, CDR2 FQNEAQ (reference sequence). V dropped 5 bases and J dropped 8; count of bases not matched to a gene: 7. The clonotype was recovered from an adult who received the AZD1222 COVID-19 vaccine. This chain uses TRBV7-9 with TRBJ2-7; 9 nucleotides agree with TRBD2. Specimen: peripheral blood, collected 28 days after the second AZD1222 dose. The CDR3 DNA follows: TGTGCCAGCAGCAAAGGGACTAGCCCTCAGCAGTACTTC. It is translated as CASSKGTSPQQYF.